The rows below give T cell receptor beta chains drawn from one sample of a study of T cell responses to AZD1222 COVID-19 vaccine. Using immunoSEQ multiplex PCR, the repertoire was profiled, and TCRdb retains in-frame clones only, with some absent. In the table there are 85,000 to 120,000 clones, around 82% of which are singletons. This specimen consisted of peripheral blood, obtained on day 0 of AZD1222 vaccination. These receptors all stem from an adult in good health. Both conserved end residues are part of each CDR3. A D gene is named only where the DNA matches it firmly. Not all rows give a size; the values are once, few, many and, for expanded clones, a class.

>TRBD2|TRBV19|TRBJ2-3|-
TGTGCCAGTAGTCTAAGCGGGGGACAAATAGATACGCAGTATTTT
CASSLSGGQIDTQYF
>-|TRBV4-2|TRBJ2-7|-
TGTGCCAGCAGCCAAGATGACTTCGGCTACGAGCAGTACTTC
CASSQDDFGYEQYF
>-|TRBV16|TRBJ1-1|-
TGTGCCAGCAGCCAATCTTTCCAGCGTGAAGCTTTCTTT
CASSQSFQREAFF
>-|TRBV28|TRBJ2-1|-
TGTGCCAGCAGTCCCCCCCATGGGACTCAACGGGTCGATGAGCAGTTCTTC
CASSPPHGTQRVDEQFF
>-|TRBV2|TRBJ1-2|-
TGTGCCAGCAGCCTGACAGGAAACAACTATGGCTACACCTTC
CASSLTGNNYGYTF
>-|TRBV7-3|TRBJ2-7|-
TGTGCCAGCAGCTTAGATTCCGGCCCCTACGAGCAGTACTTC
CASSLDSGPYEQYF
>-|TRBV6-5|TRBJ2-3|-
TGTGCCAGCAGCCTAAACAGGGGGGGAGATACGCAGTATTTT
CASSLNRGGDTQYF
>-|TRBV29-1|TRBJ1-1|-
TGCAGGGTGGCAGGGAGCCTTGGAGGGCCTGAAGCTTTCTTT
CRVAGSLGGPEAFF
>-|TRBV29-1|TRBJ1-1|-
TGCAGCGTCGAAACAGGGTTTTACTCTGAAGCTTTCTTT
CSVETGFYSEAFF
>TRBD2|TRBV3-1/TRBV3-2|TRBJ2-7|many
TGTGCCAGCAGCCTAGCGGGTGTCAACGAGCAGTACTTC
CASSLAGVNEQYF
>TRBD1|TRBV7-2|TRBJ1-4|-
TGTGCCAGCAGCACAAGGACAGGGCTGAATGAAAAACTGTTTTTT
CASSTRTGLNEKLFF
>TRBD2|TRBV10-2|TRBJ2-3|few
TGCGCCAGCAGTGAACGGGGGGTTGGAACAGATACGCAGTATTTT
CASSERGVGTDTQYF
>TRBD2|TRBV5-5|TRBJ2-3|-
TGTGCCAGCATAGGCGGGGGGGCGATAAATACGCAGTATTTT
CASIGGGAINTQYF
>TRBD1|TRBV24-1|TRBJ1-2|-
TGTGCCACCAGTGATGACAGGGGAGGGATGGGCTACACCTTC
CATSDDRGGMGYTF
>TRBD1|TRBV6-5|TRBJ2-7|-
TGTGCCAGCAGTAACGACAGGGTCGGCGGCTACGAGCAGTACTTC
CASSNDRVGGYEQYF
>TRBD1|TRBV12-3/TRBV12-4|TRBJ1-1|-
TGTGCCAGCAGTTTGTTGGACAGGGATATACTACGGTTT
CASSLLDRDILRF
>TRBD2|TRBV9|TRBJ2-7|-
TGTGCCAGCAGCGTGGGACTAGCGGGAGACGAGCAGTACTTC
CASSVGLAGDEQYF
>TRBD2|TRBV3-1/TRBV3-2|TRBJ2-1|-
TGTGCCAGCAGCTCAGTAGGCTGGGGGGGTAACAATGAGCAGTTCTTC
CASSSVGWGGNNEQFF
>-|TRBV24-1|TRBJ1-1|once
TGTGCCACCAGTGATTCCAGGAACACTGAAGCTTTCTTT
CATSDSRNTEAFF
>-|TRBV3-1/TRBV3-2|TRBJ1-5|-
TGTGCCAGCAGCGCAACAATTAGCAATCAGCCCCAGCATTTT
CASSATISNQPQHF
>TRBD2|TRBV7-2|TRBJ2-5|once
TGTGCCAGCAGCCGCGGGGGGGCCAGGGAGACCCAGTACTTC
CASSRGGARETQYF
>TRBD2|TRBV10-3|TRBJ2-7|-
TGTGCCATCAGTGTATATGGGGAAGCGGGAGTAACCGAGCAGTACTTC
CAISVYGEAGVTEQYF
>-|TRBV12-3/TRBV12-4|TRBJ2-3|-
TGTGCCAGCAGGCCAACAGGGATAGATACGCAGTATTTT
CASRPTGIDTQYF
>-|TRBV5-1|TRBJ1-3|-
TGCGCCAGCAGCTTGGAGGGCTCTGGAAACACCATATATTTT
CASSLEGSGNTIYF
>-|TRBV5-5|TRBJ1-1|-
TGTGCCAGCAGCCAGATACCGACAGTCGACACTGAAGCTTTCTTT
CASSQIPTVDTEAFF
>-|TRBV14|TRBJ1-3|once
TGTGCCAGCAGCCAAGGAAATGTCAGACCCTCTGGAAACACCATATATTTT
CASSQGNVRPSGNTIYF
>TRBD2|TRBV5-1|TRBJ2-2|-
TGCGCCAGCAGCTTGGGGAGCGGGAAGAACACCGGGGAGCTGTTTTTT
CASSLGSGKNTGELFF
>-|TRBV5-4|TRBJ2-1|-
TGTGCCAGCAGCCTAACTCTCTACGGGGACTACAATGAGCAGTTCTTC
CASSLTLYGDYNEQFF
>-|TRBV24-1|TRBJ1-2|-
TGTGCCACCAGTGACCTTTCAGGGGTGAAGGGCTACACCTTC
CATSDLSGVKGYTF
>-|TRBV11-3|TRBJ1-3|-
TGTGCCAGCAGCTTAGCCGGCCTGTCCTCTGGAAACACCATATATTTT
CASSLAGLSSGNTIYF
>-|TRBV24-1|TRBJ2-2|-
TGTGCCACCAAAACAGGAACCGGGGAGCTGTTTTTT
CATKTGTGELFF
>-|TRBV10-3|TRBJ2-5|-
TGTGCCATCAGTGTGGGGCAGCAAGAGACCCAGTACTTC
CAISVGQQETQYF
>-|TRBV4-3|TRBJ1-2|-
TGCGCCAGCAGCCAAGGGGCCCAGGGAACCAACTATGGCTACACCTTC
CASSQGAQGTNYGYTF
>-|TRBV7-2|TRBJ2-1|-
TGTGCCAGCAGCTTAGCGTCGGGGATATACAATGAGCAGTTCTTC
CASSLASGIYNEQFF
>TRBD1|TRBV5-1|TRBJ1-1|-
TGCGCCAGCAGCTTGGTTGGGACAGGTCGTGAAGCTTTCTTT
CASSLVGTGREAFF
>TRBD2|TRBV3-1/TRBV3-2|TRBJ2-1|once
TGTGCCAGCAGCCTAGCGGGGGGTGCCTACAATGAGCAGTTCTTC
CASSLAGGAYNEQFF
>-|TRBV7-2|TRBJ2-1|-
TGTGCCAGCAGCCTCGTACGCGGTGAGCAGTTCTTC
CASSLVRGEQFF
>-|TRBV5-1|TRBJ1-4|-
TGCGCCAGCAGCCCGGACGGGACTTTCAGACTGTTTTTT
CASSPDGTFRLFF
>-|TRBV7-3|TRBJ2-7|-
TGTGCCAGCAGCTTAACGTTCGCTAGCGTCTACGAGCAGTACTTC
CASSLTFASVYEQYF
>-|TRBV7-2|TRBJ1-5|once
TGTGCCAGCAGCTTAGACAGCAATCAGCCCCAGCATTTT
CASSLDSNQPQHF
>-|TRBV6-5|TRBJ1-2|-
TGTGCCAGCAGTAAGGACGGCTATGGCTACACCTTC
CASSKDGYGYTF
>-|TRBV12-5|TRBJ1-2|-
TGTGCTAGTGGTTTGGGCATAAGCTATGGCTACACCTTC
CASGLGISYGYTF
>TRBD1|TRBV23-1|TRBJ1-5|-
TGCGCCCCACCTTTCCTACAGGGGCAAAGCAATCAGCCCCAGCATTTT
CAPPFLQGQSNQPQHF
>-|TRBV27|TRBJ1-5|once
TGTGCCAGCAGTTTCGAGCGCCCCAATAGCAATCAGCCCCAGCATTTT
CASSFERPNSNQPQHF
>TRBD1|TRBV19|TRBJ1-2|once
TGTGCCAGTTCGACAGGGGAAAGGGGTGGCTACACCTTC
CASSTGERGGYTF
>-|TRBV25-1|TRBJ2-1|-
TGTGCCAGCAGTCGACAGGGTAGCGGCTCCTACAATGAGCAGTTCTTC
CASSRQGSGSYNEQFF
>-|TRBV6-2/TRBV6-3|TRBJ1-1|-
TGTGCCAGCAGTTATGGCCTACTCCAAATAAACACTGAAGCTTTCTTT
CASSYGLLQINTEAFF
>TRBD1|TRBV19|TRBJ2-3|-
TGTGCCAGTTCTGACAGGGGGCTTATTGATACGCAGTATTTT
CASSDRGLIDTQYF
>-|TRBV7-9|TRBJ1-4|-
TGTGCCAGCAGCGCGGGGGGGTCGGAAAAACTGTTTTTT
CASSAGGSEKLFF
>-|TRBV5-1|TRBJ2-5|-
TGCGCCAGCAGCAAGGGACTGGCGTACCAAGAGACCCAGTACTTC
CASSKGLAYQETQYF
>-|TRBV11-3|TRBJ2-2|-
TGTGCCAGCAGCTTAGGGGGTTTCAAGTGGGACACCGGGGAGCTGTTTTTT
CASSLGGFKWDTGELFF
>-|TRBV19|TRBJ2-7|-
TGTGCCAGTAGTACCAAAACAGGGTTCCCCTACGAGCAGTACTTC
CASSTKTGFPYEQYF
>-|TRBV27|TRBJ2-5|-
TGTGCCAGCAGAGACCAAGAGACCCAGTACTTC
CASRDQETQYF